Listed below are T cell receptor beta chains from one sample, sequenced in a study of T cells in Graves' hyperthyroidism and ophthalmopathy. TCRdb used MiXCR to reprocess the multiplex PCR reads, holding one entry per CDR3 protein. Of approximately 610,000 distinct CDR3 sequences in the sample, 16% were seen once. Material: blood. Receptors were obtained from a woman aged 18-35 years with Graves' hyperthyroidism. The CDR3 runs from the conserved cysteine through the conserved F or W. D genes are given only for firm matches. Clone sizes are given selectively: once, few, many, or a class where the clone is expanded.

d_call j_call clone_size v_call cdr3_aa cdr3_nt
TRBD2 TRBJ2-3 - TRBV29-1 CSVPPASGSTDTQYF TGCAGCGTCCCGCCGGCTAGCGGGAGCACAGATACGCAGTATTTT
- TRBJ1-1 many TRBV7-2 CASSRGGWEAFF TGTGCCAGCAGCCGTGGTGGGTGGGAAGCTTTCTTT
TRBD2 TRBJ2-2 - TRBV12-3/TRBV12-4 CASSLPGGAVGELFF TGTGCCAGCAGCCTTCCCGGGGGGGCGGTCGGGGAGCTGTTTTTT
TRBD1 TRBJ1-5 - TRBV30 CAWSQDRGGNQPQHF TGTGCCTGGAGTCAGGACAGGGGAGGCAATCAGCCCCAGCATTTT
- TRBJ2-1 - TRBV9 CASSVGGIGNEQFF TGTGCCAGCAGCGTAGGGGGGATTGGGAATGAGCAGTTCTTC
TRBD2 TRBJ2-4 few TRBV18 CASSPSGSLKNIQYF TGTGCCAGCTCACCCAGCGGGAGCCTCAAAAACATTCAGTACTTC
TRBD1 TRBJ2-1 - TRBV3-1 CASSQVLGQGPYNEQFF TGTGCCAGCAGCCAAGTTCTGGGACAGGGACCCTACAATGAGCAGTTCTTC
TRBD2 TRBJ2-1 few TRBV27 CASSRGTSGFNEQFF TGTGCCAGCAGTCGAGGGACTAGCGGGTTCAATGAGCAGTTCTTC
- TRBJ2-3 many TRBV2 CASSGDLPADTQYF TGTGCCAGCAGTGGCGATCTACCAGCAGATACGCAGTATTTT
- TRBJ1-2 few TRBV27 CASSFAGISYGYTF TGTGCCAGCAGTTTCGCAGGGATTAGCTATGGCTACACCTTC
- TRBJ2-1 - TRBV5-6 CASSRDWQPHNEQFF TGTGCCAGCAGCCGTGACTGGCAACCCCACAATGAGCAGTTCTTC